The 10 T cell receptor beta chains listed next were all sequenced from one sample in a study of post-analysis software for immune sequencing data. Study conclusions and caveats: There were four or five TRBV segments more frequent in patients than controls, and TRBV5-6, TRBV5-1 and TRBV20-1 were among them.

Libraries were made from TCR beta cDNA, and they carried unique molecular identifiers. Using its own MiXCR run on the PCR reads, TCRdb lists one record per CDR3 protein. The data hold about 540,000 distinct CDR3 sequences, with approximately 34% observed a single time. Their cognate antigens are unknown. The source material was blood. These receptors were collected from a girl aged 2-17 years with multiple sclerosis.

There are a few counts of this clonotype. The CDR3 coding sequence is TGCAGTGCTCCCCTAGAAGCAGGACAGGGTGTGGACACTGAAGCTTTCTTT. This sequence encodes CSAPLEAGQGVDTEAFF. The chain recombines TRBV20-1 with TRBJ1-1, with 8 bases identical to TRBD1. The CDR3 is 17 residues long. Trimming removed 5 bases from V and 3 bases from J; junction bases left unmatched: 17. Germline CDR1 is DFQATT and CDR2 is SNEGSKA (reference sequence).

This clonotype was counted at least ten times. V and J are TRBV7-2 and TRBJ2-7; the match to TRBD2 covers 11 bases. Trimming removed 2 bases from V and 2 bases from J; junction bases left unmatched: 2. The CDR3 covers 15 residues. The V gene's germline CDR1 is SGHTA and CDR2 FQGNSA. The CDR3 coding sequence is TGTGCCAGCAGCTTAAGACTAGCGGGGACCTACGAGCAGTACTTC. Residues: CASSLRLAGTYEQYF.

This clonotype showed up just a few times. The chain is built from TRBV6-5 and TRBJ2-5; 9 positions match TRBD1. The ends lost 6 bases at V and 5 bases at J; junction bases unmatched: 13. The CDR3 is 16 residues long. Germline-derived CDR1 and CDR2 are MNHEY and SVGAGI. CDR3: CASRTLPGTGWETQYF. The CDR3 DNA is TGTGCCAGCAGGACCCTCCCCGGGACAGGGTGGGAGACCCAGTACTTC.

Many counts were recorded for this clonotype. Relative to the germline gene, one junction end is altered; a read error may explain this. Here the CDR3 DNA reads TGTGCCAGCAGCCCAACAGGGAACTATGGCTACACCTTC. Residues: CASSPTGNYGYTF. The chain has TRBV5-1 and TRBJ1-2, with a possible D match to TRBD1 (6 bases). This CDR3 contains 13 residues. CDR1 and CDR2 (germline): SGHRS, YFSETQ.

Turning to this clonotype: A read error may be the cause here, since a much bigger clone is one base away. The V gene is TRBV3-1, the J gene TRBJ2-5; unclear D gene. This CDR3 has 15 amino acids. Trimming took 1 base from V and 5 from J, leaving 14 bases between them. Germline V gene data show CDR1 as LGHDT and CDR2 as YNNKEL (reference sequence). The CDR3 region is CASSQATQLRETQYF. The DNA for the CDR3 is TGTGCCAGCAGCCAAGCGACTCAACTCCGGGAGACCCAGTACTTC.

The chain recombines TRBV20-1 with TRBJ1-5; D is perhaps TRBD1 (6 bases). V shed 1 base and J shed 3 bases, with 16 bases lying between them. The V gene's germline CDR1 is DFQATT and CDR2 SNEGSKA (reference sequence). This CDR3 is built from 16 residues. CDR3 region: CSARGSGGPINQPQHF. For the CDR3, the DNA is TGCAGTGCTAGAGGGTCCGGGGGGCCGATCAATCAGCCCCAGCATTTT.

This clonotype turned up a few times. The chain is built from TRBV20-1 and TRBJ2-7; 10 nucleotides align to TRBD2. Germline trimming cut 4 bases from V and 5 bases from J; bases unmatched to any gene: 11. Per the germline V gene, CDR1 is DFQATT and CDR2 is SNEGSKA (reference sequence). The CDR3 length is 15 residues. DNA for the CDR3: TGCAGTGCTACCTTTCGGCTAGCGGGGGATCACGAGCAGTACTTC. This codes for CSATFRLAGDHEQYF.

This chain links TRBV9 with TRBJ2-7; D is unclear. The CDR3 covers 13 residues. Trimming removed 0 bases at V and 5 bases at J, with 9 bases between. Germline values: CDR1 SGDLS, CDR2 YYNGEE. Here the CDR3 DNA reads TGTGCCAGCAGCGTAGGCGCCGGAGACGAGCAGTACTTC. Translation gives CASSVGAGDEQYF.

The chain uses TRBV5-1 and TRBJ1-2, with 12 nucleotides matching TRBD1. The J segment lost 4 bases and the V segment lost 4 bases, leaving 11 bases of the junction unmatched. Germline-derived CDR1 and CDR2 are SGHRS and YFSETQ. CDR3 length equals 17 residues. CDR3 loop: CASSPGDRGLPGYGYTF. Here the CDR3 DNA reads TGCGCCAGCAGCCCAGGGGACAGGGGGCTACCAGGCTATGGCTACACCTTC.

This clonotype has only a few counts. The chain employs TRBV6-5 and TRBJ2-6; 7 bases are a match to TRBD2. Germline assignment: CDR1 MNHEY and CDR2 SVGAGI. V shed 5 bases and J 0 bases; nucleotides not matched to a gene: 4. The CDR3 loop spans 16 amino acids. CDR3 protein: CASSRAGSSGANVLTF. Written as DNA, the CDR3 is TGTGCCAGCAGTCGAGCGGGGAGCTCTGGGGCCAACGTCCTGACTTTC.